The following is a TCR beta chain sequence with its context. The data stem from a study of blood T cells in healthy people across ages. Germline V gene lookup returns CDR1 SEHNR and CDR2 FQNEAQ (reference sequence). J gave up 5 bases and V 7 bases, and 9 bases lay outside the gene matches. The CDR3 extends over 16 amino acids. It was with a sample-barcoded 5' primer and a J-beta primer mix that a second PCR of about 6 to 12 cycles was run. TCRdb itself ran the 5' RACE reads through MiXCR, one entry per CDR3 protein. The data contain approximately 360,000 distinct CDR3 sequences, about 55% of them singletons.

Material: blood. The sequence derives from a man aged 60 to 75 in good health. The gene calls are TRBV7-9 and TRBJ2-3; 13 bases are shared with TRBD2. The CDR3 here is CASNRGLAGALDTQYF. In DNA, the CDR3 is TGTGCCAGCAACAGAGGACTAGCGGGAGCCCTAGATACGCAGTATTTT.